These 3 T cell receptor beta chains came from one sample sequenced in a study of blood T cell repertoires in COVID-19. Data came from immunoSEQ multiplex PCR; TCRdb stores just in-frame clones and leaves some out. The sample lists about 250,000 clones, 86% occurring once. The sequenced material came from peripheral blood. The receptor set was obtained from a woman younger than 45 with active or convalescent COVID-19.

V is TRBV5-1 and J is TRBJ2-5; perhaps TRBD2 as D (5 bases). V shed 0 bases and J shed 4 bases, with 7 bases lying between them. The CDR3 loop spans 13 amino acids. The germline V gene encodes CDR1 SGHRS and CDR2 YFSETQ. The CDR3 spells CASSLGTRETQYF. CDR3 sequence (DNA): TGCGCCAGCAGCTTGGGAACTAGAGAGACCCAGTACTTC.

V gene TRBV4-3 combines with J gene TRBJ2-7, with 9 bases identical to TRBD2. CDR1 and CDR2 from the germline V gene are LGHNA and YSLEER. J was trimmed by 7 bases and V by 0 bases; bases with no gene match: 7. This CDR3 contains 15 residues. The CDR3 DNA follows: TGCGCCAGCAGCCAAGAGTCTAGCGGGGTCGGGGAGCAGTACTTC. It specifies CASSQESSGVGEQYF.

The chain is built from TRBV29-1 and TRBJ2-7; D is undetermined. The CDR3 length is 13 residues. Trimming shortened V by 0 bases and J by 4 bases, and 10 bases separated the two germline ends. The germline gives CDR1 SQVTM, CDR2 ANQGSEA. DNA for the CDR3: TGCAGCGTTGAAGATCCGTCCAGTTACGAGCAGTACTTC. This sequence encodes CSVEDPSSYEQYF.